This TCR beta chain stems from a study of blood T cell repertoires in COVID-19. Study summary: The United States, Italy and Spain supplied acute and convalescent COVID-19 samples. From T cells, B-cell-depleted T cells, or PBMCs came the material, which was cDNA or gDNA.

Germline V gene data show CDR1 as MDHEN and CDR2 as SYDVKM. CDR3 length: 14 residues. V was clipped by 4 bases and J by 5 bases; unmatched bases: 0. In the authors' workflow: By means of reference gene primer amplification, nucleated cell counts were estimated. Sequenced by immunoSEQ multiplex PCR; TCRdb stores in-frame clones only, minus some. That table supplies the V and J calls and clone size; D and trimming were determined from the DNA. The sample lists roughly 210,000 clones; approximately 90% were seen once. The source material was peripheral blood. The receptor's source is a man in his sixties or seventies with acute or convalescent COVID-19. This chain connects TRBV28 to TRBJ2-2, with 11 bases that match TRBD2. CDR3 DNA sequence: TGTGCCAGCAGTTGGACTAGCGGGACCGGGGAGCTGTTTTTT. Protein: CASSWTSGTGELFF.